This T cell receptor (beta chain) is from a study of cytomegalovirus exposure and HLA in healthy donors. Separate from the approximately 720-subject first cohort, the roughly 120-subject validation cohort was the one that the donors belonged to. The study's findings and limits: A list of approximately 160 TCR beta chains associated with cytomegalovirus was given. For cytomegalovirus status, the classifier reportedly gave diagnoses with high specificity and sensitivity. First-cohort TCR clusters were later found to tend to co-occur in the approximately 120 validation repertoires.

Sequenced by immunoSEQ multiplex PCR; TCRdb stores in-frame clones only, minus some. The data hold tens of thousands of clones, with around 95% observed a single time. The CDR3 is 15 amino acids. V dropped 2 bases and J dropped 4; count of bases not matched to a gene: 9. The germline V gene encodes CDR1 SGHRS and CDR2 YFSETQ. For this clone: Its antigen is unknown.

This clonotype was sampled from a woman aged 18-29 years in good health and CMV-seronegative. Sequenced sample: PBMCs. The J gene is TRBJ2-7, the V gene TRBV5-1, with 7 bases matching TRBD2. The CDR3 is CASSLWDGGSYEQYF. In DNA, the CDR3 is TGCGCCAGCAGCTTATGGGACGGGGGGTCGTACGAGCAGTACTTC.